This T cell receptor (beta chain) was recorded in a study of CXCR3-negative and CXCR3-positive naive CD8 T cells (dated by TCRdb to the late 2010s). Study-wide context: In total, some 150 million TRB reads were obtained, which works out to roughly 1.5 +/- 0.3 million reads per library. Diversity and physicochemical repertoire analyses were performed on about 12 donors pooled from two independent experiments. Naive subsets from five or six donors and memory cells from 3 donors were included in the TRBV-TRBJ cluster analysis. General study outcomes and caveats: Because CXCR3 expression was partially decreased after cryopreservation, freshly isolated PBMCs were used for most assays. Repertoire diversity was comparably high in both naive subsets but much lower in memory CD8+ T cells. Because surface CD5, which is linked to self-reactivity in mice, was comparable between the naive subsets, TCR interaction strength was also inferred from TRB CDR3 physicochemical properties. Within the same donor, TRBV-TRBJ usage looked similar between naive CXCR3-negative and CXCR3-positive cells, but memory cells had distinct patterns. TRB CDR3s from CXCR3-positive naive cells showed higher hydrophobicity (lower Kidera factor 4), lower energy, and higher strength and volume indices than CXCR3-negative naive cells.

With regard to this clonotype: The antigen it binds to is not known.

From the cysteine through the phenylalanine, the CDR3 covers 16 amino acids. No DNA has been recorded. The CDR1 and CDR2 encoded by the germline V gene are SGHTA and FQGNSA. For sequencing, a NextSeq 550 was employed. The Human TCR Profiling Kit (MiLaboratory) was used to prepare UMI-labeled 5' RACE TRB cDNA libraries. cDNA synthesis used the entire amount of extracted RNA, and PCR amplification then used the entire amount of cDNA produced. Libraries were prepared in parallel using an identical number of PCR cycles. In the source study's methods: With a minimum of two reads required per UMI, MIGEC and MiXCR pulled out about 52,000 +/- 9,100 unique UMI-labeled TRB cDNA molecules from each library. An average of roughly 40,000 +/- 10,000 functional in-frame TRB CDR3 nucleotide clonotypes without stop codons was found per library. After downsampling to 5000 UMI-labeled TRB molecules per sample, diversity metrics such as normalized Shannon-Wiener and Chao1 were calculated in VDJtools. VDJtools computed clonotype-size-weighted physicochemical properties of the central five CDR3 residues: interaction energy, strength, volume and Kidera factor 4. TCRdb reprocessed the raw reads; every CDR3 protein sequence is a single record, and DNA is not supplied. The V and J calls were not made by the authors but by TCRdb's processing. The table for this sample records some 150,000 distinct CDR3 sequences. The ten largest clones add up to approximately 0.4% of the sample.

For each CD8+ T cell subset, flow sorting was done in triplicate, and a few hundred thousand cells per subset went directly into RLT lysis buffer. To exclude memory contaminants, naive CD8+ T cells were stringently defined as CD45RO-CCR7+CD27+CD95-. Standard density gradient centrifugation was used to isolate peripheral blood mononuclear cells from buffy coats. Naive CXCR3-negative and CXCR3-positive CD8+ T cells were flow-sorted using a FACSAria III. Total RNA was extracted from sorted cells with an RNeasy Mini Kit. The TCR was taken from a human donor in good health. Some clones in this sample may be carry-over from other donors' samples. This chain is built from TRBV7-2 and TRBJ2-7. Sequencing was carried out using naive CXCR3+ CD8+ T cells from blood. Read against the paper, the sample's cell subset or site label means: CD45RO-CCR7+CD27+CD95- naive CD8+ T cells expressing CXCR3 (TNR3+). The CDR3 here reads CASSLRFPNITYEQYF.